This passage covers 18 T cell receptor beta chains from one sample sequenced in a study of blood T cell repertoires in COVID-19. This table comes from immunoSEQ multiplex PCR, and its TCRdb copy is limited to in-frame clones, with some not included. This sample carries about 190,000 clones, under 80% of them seen once, and the ten largest clones take roughly 12%. The sequencing sample was made of peripheral blood. Receptors were obtained from a woman aged 45-65 years with acute or convalescent COVID-19.

This rearrangement joins TRBV28 to TRBJ1-2; 7 bases agree with TRBD1. Looked up from germline, CDR1 is MDHEN and CDR2 is SYDVKM. The CDR3 spans 15 residues. J lost 6 bases, V lost 2 bases, and 9 bases had no gene match. CDR3 residues: CASSLAPGQINGYTF. In DNA form, the CDR3 reads TGTGCCAGCAGTTTAGCTCCGGGACAGATCAATGGCTACACCTTC.

This clone was counted once. The CDR3 coding sequence is TGTGCCAGCAGCCTGGGACAGGGAGGCGAAAAACTGTTTTTT. Translating gives CASSLGQGGEKLFF. The gene calls are TRBV7-9 and TRBJ1-4; 9 positions match TRBD1. The trim removed 5 bases at V and 8 bases at J, leaving 6 bases unmatched. CDR1 SEHNR and CDR2 FQNEAQ come from the germline V gene (reference sequence). This CDR3 has 14 residues.

This clone was counted between two and nine times. The rearrangement uses TRBV20-1 and TRBJ1-2, with no clear D. CDR3 length: 11 amino acids. From germline, CDR1 is DFQATT and CDR2 SNEGSKA (reference sequence). V lost 4 bases to trimming and J lost 2 bases, with 5 bases between them. As DNA, the CDR3 is TGCAGTGCTACCGGGAACTATGGCTACACCTTC. Amino acids: CSATGNYGYTF.

J is TRBJ1-6 and V is TRBV28; 9 bases are shared with TRBD1. CDR3 size: 13 residues. The germline gives CDR1 MDHEN, CDR2 SYDVKM. Unmatched junction bases numbered 6, after V lost 8 bases and J lost 10 bases. In DNA, the CDR3 is TGTGCCAGCCTGGGACAGGGCGTCTCACCCCTCCACTTT. It translates to CASLGQGVSPLHF. Variable domain in full (rest from reference TRBV28 and TRBJ1-6): DVKVTQSSRYLVKRTGEKVFLECVQDMDHENMFWYRQDPGLGLRLIYFSYDVKMKEKGDIPEGYSVSREKKERFSLILESASTNQTSMYLCASLGQGVSPLHFGNGTRLTVT.

The rearrangement uses TRBV11-2 and TRBJ1-2; no reliable D call. The CDR3 is 15 amino acids. Trimming cost V 3 bases and J 3 bases, with 14 bases left between them. Germline CDR1 reads SGHAT; CDR2 reads FQNNGV. The CDR3 is CASSFEVPPYYGYTF. DNA of the CDR3: TGTGCCAGCAGCTTTGAGGTCCCCCCCTACTATGGCTACACCTTC.

This clone was seen only once. The chain has TRBV5-1 and TRBJ2-7, with 7 bases that match TRBD1. The CDR3 covers 13 residues. J was trimmed by 10 bases and V by 4 bases; bases with no gene match: 11. The germline CDR1 and CDR2 sequences are SGHRS and YFSETQ. CDR3 DNA: TGCGCCAGCAGCCATACGGGACAGCCTTCCCAGTACTTC. This sequence encodes CASSHTGQPSQYF.

This rearrangement joins TRBV21-1 to TRBJ2-1; the table's D gene call, TRBD1, was not cross checked with the DNA. TRBV21-1 is annotated as a pseudogene. The CDR3 spans 13 residues. In nucleotides, the CDR3 is TGTGCCAGCAGCAAAGGGGGCCACAATGAGCAGTTCTTC. Amino acids: CASSKGGHNEQFF.

CDR3 loop: CASSIRGGNTEAFF. The CDR3, as DNA: TGTGCCAGTAGTATCCGAGGGGGAAACACTGAAGCTTTCTTT. The chain has TRBV19 and TRBJ1-1; tentative D call: TRBD1 (6 bases). The CDR3 contains 14 residues. CDR1 and CDR2 from the germline V gene are LNHDA and SQIVND (reference sequence). The V end lost 3 bases, the J end lost 2 bases, and 10 bases lay between the germline ends.

The chain carries TRBV2 and TRBJ2-3; TRBD1 matches 7 bases. V lost 4 bases to trimming and J lost 5 bases; unmatched junction nucleotides: 9. The CDR3 contains 15 residues. Germline V gene lookup returns CDR1 SNHLY and CDR2 FYNNEI. The CDR3 loop reads CASSVNRGGLDTQYF. The CDR3 region has the DNA TGTGCCAGCAGTGTTAACAGGGGCGGTTTAGATACGCAGTATTTT.

On this clone: At the DNA level, this CDR3 is encoded by other sequences in the same sample as well. The V and J genes are TRBV6-5 and TRBJ1-5; 7 nucleotides match TRBD1. Per the germline V gene, CDR1 is MNHEY and CDR2 is SVGAGI. The CDR3 covers 15 residues. The V and J ends lost 0 bases and 4 bases, in that order; junction bases with no gene match: 3. The DNA of the CDR3 is TGTGCCAGCAGTTACTCTAGGGGGCTGAATCAGCCCCAGCATTTT. This sequence encodes CASSYSRGLNQPQHF.

The CDR3 loop is CASSSTGGNGYTF. The CDR3 DNA follows: TGTGCCAGCAGCTCCACAGGGGGCAATGGCTACACCTTC. This sequence joins TRBV12-3 or TRBV12-4 and TRBJ1-2; 9 bases fit TRBD1. The CDR3 is 13 amino acids. Germline trimming cut 6 bases from V and 6 bases from J; bases unmatched to any gene: 5.

The chain joins TRBV5-1 to TRBJ2-1; 8 bases are a match to TRBD2. V shed 4 bases and J 7 bases; nucleotides not matched to a gene: 7. The germline CDR1 and CDR2 sequences are SGHRS and YFSETQ. The CDR3 sequence is 14 residues long. The CDR3 sequence: CASSEPGGPNEQFF. In nucleotides, the CDR3 is TGCGCCAGCAGCGAGCCGGGAGGGCCAAATGAGCAGTTCTTC.

This rearrangement joins TRBV7-2 to TRBJ2-1; 9 nucleotides agree with TRBD2. The germline V gene encodes CDR1 SGHTA and CDR2 FQGNSA. CDR3 size: 15 residues. Germline trimming cut 4 bases from V and 9 bases from J; bases unmatched to any gene: 10. The CDR3 region is CASSSTSGPRGEQFF. The CDR3, as DNA: TGTGCCAGCAGCTCGACTAGCGGTCCTAGGGGTGAGCAGTTCTTC.

The chain joins TRBV9 to TRBJ1-6, with 7 bases that match TRBD1. CDR3 length: 15 residues. Germline V gives CDR1 SGDLS, CDR2 YYNGEE. V lost 3 bases to trimming and J lost 7 bases; unmatched junction nucleotides: 7. The DNA for the CDR3 is TGTGCCAGCAGCGCCACACAGGGGCTGAATTCACCCCTCCACTTT. Translated: CASSATQGLNSPLHF.

The chain combines TRBV9 with TRBJ1-4, with D hard to call. V was trimmed by 2 bases and J by 4 bases, leaving 12 bases between them. From germline, CDR1 is SGDLS and CDR2 YYNGEE. The CDR3 totals 15 residues. DNA for the CDR3: TGTGCCAGCAGCGTGTTTGCGGATGGTAATGAAAAACTGTTTTTT. It specifies CASSVFADGNEKLFF.

As regards this clone: One end of the junction does not line up with germline, which may come from a read error. The chain employs TRBV7-7 and TRBJ2-2; D gene uncertain. Germline assignment: CDR1 SSHAT and CDR2 FNYEAQ (reference sequence). The CDR3 is 15 residues long. CDR3 in DNA: TGTGCTAGCAGCTCCGGGTCCCCGGTTACCGGGGAGCTGTTTTTT. This codes for CASSSGSPVTGELFF.

The chain joins TRBV7-8 to TRBJ2-7, with D tentatively TRBD1 (6 bases). Trimming shortened V by 1 base and J by 2 bases, and 9 bases separated the two germline ends. From germline, CDR1 is SGHVS and CDR2 FQNEAQ. The CDR3 contains 14 residues. This CDR3 reads CASSLGTETYEQYF. CDR3 in DNA: TGTGCCAGCAGCTTAGGGACAGAGACCTACGAGCAGTACTTC.

V usage is TRBV18 and J usage is TRBJ1-5, with 7 bases that match TRBD1. CDR3 length: 14 residues. V lost 5 bases to trimming and J lost 6 bases; unmatched junction nucleotides: 7. Germline-derived CDR1 and CDR2 are KGHSH and LQKENI. The CDR3 DNA reads as TGTGCCAGCTCAGCCGACAGGGTCGGTCAGCCCCAGCATTTT. This translates into CASSADRVGQPQHF.